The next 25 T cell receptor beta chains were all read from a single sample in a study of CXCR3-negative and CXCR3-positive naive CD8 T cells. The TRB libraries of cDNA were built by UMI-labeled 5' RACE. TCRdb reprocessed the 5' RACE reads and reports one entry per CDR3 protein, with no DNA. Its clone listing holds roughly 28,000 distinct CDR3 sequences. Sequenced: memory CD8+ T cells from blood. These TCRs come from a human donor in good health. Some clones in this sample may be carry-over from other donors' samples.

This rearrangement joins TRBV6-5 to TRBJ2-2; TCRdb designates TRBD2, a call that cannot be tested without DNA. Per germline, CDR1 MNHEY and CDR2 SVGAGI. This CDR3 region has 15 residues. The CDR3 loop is CASSGLADNTGELFF.

CDR3 sequence: CASSQESGMNYGYTF. This chain links TRBV4-3 with TRBJ1-2; TCRdb's D call, TRBD1, is unchecked because there is no DNA. CDR1 is LGHNA, CDR2 YSLEER, per germline. This CDR3 has 15 amino acids.

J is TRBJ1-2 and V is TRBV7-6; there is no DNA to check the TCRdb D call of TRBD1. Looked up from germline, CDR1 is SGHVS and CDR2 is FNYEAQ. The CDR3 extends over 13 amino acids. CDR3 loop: CASSQPGGYGYTF.

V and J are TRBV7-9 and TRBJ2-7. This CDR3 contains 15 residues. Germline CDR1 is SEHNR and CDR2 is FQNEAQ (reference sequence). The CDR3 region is CASSIEETYSYEQYF. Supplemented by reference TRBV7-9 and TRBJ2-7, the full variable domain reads DTGVSQNPRHKITKRGQNVTFRCDPISEHNRLYWYRQTLGQGPEFLTYFQNEAQLEKSRLLSDRFSAERPKGSFSTLEIQRTEQGDSAMYLCASSIEETYSYEQYFGPGTRLTVT.

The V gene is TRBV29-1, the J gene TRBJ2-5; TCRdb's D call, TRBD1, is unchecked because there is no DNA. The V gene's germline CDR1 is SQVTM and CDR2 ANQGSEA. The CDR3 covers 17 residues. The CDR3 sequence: CSVEDLRDRGGQETQYF.

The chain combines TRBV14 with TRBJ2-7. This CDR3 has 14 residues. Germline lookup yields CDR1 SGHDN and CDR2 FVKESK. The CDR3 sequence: CASSPFRSLYEQYF.

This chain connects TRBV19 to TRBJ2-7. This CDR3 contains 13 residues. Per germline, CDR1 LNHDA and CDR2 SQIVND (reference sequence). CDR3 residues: CASSDPGPYEQYF.

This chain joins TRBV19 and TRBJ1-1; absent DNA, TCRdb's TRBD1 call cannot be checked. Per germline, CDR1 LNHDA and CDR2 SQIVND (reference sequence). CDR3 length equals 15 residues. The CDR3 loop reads CASSILDRASTEAFF.

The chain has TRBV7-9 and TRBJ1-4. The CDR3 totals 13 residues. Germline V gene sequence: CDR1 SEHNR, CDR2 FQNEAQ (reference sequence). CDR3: CASAIPTNEKLFF.

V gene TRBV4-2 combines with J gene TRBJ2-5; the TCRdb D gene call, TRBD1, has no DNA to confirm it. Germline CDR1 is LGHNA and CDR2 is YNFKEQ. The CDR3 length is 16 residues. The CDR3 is CASSQTMGLMEETQYF.

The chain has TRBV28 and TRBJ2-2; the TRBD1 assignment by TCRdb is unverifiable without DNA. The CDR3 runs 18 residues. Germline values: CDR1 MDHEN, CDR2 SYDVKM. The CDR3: CASSLLPGTGLDTGELFF.

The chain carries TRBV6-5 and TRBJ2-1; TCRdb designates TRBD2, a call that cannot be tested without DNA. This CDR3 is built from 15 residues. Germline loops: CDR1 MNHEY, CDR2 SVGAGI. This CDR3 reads CASSGSGGAYNEQFF.

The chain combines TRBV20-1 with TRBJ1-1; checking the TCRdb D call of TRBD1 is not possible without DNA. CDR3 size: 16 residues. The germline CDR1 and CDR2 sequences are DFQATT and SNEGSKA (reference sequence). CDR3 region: CSVKNRDAPEHTEAFF.

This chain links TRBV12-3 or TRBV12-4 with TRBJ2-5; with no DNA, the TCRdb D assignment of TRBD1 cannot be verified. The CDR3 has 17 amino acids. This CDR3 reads CASSSPVLRGGQETQYF.

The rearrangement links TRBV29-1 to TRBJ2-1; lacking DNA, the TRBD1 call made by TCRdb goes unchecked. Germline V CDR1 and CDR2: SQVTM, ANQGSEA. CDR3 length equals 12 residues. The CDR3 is CSVPGPRGEQFF.

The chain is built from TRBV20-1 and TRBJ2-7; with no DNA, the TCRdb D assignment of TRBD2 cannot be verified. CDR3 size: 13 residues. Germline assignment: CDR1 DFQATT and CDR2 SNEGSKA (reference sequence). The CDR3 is CSAKRAAGHEQYF.

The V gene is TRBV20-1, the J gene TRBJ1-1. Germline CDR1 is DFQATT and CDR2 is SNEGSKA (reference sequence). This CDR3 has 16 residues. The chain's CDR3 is CSARDPGFGGSTEAFF.

The CDR3 region is CASSLGWTTPYNEQFF. V is TRBV9 and J is TRBJ2-1; TCRdb's assignment of TRBD1 cannot be checked, as there is no DNA. The CDR3 has 16 residues. CDR1 is SGDLS, CDR2 YYNGEE, per germline.

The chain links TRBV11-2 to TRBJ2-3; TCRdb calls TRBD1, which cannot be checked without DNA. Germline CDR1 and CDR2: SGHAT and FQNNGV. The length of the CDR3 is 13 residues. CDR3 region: CASSLALTDTQYF. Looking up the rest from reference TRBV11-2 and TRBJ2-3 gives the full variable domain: EAGVAQSPRYKIIEKRQSVAFWCNPISGHATLYWYQQILGQGPKLLIQFQNNGVVDDSQLPKDRFSAERLKGVDSTLKIQPAKLEDSAVYLCASSLALTDTQYFGPGTRLTVL.

The CDR3 reads CASSPPLDRASGDTDTQYF. V gene TRBV18 combines with J gene TRBJ2-3; TCRdb names TRBD1, which stays unverified in the absence of DNA. The germline gives CDR1 KGHSH, CDR2 LQKENI. This CDR3 is built from 19 residues.

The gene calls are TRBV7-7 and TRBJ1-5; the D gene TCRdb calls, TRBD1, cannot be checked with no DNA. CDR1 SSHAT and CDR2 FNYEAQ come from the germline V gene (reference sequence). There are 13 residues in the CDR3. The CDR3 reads CASSRTFGQPQHF.

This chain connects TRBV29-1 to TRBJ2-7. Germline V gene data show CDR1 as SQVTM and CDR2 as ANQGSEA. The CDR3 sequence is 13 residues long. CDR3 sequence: CSVVTADPYEQYF.

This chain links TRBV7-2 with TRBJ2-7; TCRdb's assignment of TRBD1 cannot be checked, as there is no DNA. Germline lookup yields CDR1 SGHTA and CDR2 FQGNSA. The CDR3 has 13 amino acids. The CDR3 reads CASSPAGVYEQYF.

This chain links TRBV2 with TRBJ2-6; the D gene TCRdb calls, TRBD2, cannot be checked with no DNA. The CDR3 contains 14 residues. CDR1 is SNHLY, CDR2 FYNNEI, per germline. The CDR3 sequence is CASGEFSGANVLTF.

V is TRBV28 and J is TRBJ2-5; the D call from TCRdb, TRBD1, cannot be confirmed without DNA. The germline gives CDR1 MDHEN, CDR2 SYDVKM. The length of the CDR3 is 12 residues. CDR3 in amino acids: CASSLGPTAQYF.